The clone carrying this T cell receptor (beta chain) was seen ten or more times. The TCRbeta library was prepared with unique molecular identifiers. TCRdb reprocessed the PCR reads via MiXCR and lists one record per CDR3 protein. The sample consists of a few hundred thousand distinct CDR3 sequences, approximately 20% of them appearing once. Trimming removed 7 bases at V and 0 bases at J, with 12 bases between. Germline V gene lookup returns CDR1 SGHRS and CDR2 YFSETQ. CDR3 size: 14 residues. The record originates from a study of T-cell reconstitution after alpha-beta-depleted transplantation in children.

The sequence derives from a human donor who donated a stem cell graft to a child with acute myeloid leukemia. The V call is TRBV5-1, the J call TRBJ2-3; D call uncertain. Sequencing used PBMCs from the stem cell graft donor, obtained from the stem cell graft. The CDR3 reads CASLAAASTDTQYF. The CDR3 bases are TGCGCCAGCCTGGCGGCAGCTAGCACAGATACGCAGTATTTT.